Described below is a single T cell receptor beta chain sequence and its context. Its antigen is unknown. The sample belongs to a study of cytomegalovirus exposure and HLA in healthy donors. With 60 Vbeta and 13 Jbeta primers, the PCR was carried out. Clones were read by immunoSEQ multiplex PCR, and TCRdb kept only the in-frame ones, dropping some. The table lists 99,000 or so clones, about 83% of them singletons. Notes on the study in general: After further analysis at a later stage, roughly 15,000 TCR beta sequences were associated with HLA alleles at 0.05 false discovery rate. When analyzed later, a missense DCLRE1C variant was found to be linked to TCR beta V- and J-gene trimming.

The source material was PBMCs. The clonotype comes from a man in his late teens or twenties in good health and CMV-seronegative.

The CDR3 region is CSVVPSGSRYEQYF. The CDR3, as DNA: TGCAGCGTTGTCCCCAGCGGGAGTCGATACGAGCAGTACTTC. The chain joins TRBV29-1 to TRBJ2-7; 8 nucleotides line up with TRBD2. The CDR3 has 14 amino acids. CDR1 and CDR2 from the germline V gene are SQVTM and ANQGSEA. V gave up 4 bases and J gave up 4 bases; unmatched junction bases: 9.